This T cell receptor (beta chain) appears in the sequencing data of a study of T cell repertoires in cytomegalovirus infection. In the study overall: Indications came from public TCR beta signatures; they pointed to CMV infection and to a matching HLA type.

This clonotype was picked up one time. Its antigen is currently unknown. V lost 3 bases to trimming and J lost 8 bases; unmatched junction nucleotides: 16. This CDR3 has 16 amino acids. CDR1 and CDR2 from the germline V gene are DFQATT and SNEGSKA (reference sequence). TCRdb independently ran MiXCR on the reads; one entry per CDR3 protein. Of 640,000 or so distinct CDR3 sequences listed, roughly 33% are singletons. The sequence derives from a human donor in good health (CMV status not recorded). Some clones in this sample may be carry-over from other donors' samples. The starting material was cultured PBMCs, obtained from culture after CMV antigen stimulation. The chain joins TRBV20-1 to TRBJ2-1, with 7 bases matching TRBD2. The CDR3 region is CSASPLRGGSVYEQFF. CDR3 bases: TGCAGTGCTAGTCCGCTTCGGGGCGGGAGCGTCTATGAGCAGTTCTTC.